The 22 T cell receptor beta chains given below trace back to one sample, sequenced in a study of T cells in Graves' hyperthyroidism and ophthalmopathy. Researchers amplified the TCR beta CDR3 regions from RNA transcripts. A first-round RT-PCR of the TCR CDR3 used the HTBI primer set. TCRdb re-called the multiplex PCR reads through MiXCR, storing one row per CDR3 protein. The sample has over 250,000 distinct CDR3 sequences, 25% to 30% seen once. Sequencing was performed on blood. All receptors derive from a man aged 40-55 years with Graves' hyperthyroidism that later progressed to Graves' ophthalmopathy.

This clonotype was recorded many times. This chain connects TRBV27 to TRBJ2-7; D possibly corresponds to TRBD2 (5 bases). Per germline, CDR1 MNHEY and CDR2 SMNVEV (reference sequence). V dropped 5 bases and J dropped 6 bases, with 14 bases sitting between them. CDR3 length: 13 residues. In DNA form, the CDR3 reads TGTGCCAGCAGTCCCGGACTCCAGAGCGAGCAGTACTTC. This sequence encodes CASSPGLQSEQYF.

The table lists this clonotype with many counts. V gene TRBV6-1 combines with J gene TRBJ1-5; D not certain. Germline V gene data show CDR1 as MNHNS and CDR2 as SASEGT. There are 12 residues in the CDR3. V lost 11 bases and J lost 2, with 10 bases in between. The CDR3 region has the DNA TGTGCCGTCGCGTCCGGCAATCAGCCCCAGCATTTT. Amino acids: CAVASGNQPQHF.

This clonotype has a count of ten or more. V usage is TRBV12-3 or TRBV12-4 and J usage is TRBJ2-2; D is possibly TRBD2 (6 bases). Trimming left V 6 bases short and J 4 bases short, with 12 bases between. The CDR3 has 14 amino acids. In DNA, the CDR3 is TGTGCCAGCAGCCCGGGAGTCAGCACCGGGGAGCTGTTTTTT. Residues: CASSPGVSTGELFF.

CDR3 loop: CAISGREYQPQHF. The CDR3 region has the DNA TGTGCCATCAGCGGCCGAGAATATCAGCCCCAGCATTTT. The chain is built from TRBV10-3 and TRBJ1-5; the D is unclear. The V gene's germline CDR1 is ENHRY and CDR2 SYGVKD. V was cut by 6 bases and J by 5 bases, with 11 bases left in between. The CDR3 covers 13 residues.

Concerning this clonotype: Germline and junction disagree at one end, which may indicate a read error. This CDR3 reads CASSQEYGGPETQYF. In DNA, the CDR3 is TGCGCCAGCAGCCAAGAGTACGGGGGGCCGGAGACCCAGTACTTC. V gene TRBV7-9 combines with J gene TRBJ2-5, with a tentative D call TRBD2 (7 bases). The CDR3 length is 15 residues. The V gene's germline CDR1 is SEHNR and CDR2 FQNEAQ (reference sequence). Supplemented by reference TRBV7-9 and TRBJ2-5, the full variable domain reads DTGVSQNPRHKITKRGQNVTFRCDPISEHNRLYWYRQTLGQGPEFLTYFQNEAQLEKSRLLSDRFSAERPKGSFSTLEIQRTEQGDSAMYLCASSQEYGGPETQYFGPGTRLLVL.

The chain employs TRBV20-1 and TRBJ1-1, with D hard to call. The germline V gene has CDR1 DFQATT and CDR2 SNEGSKA (reference sequence). Trimming took off 3 bases at V and 1 base at J, with 6 bases between the two ends. The CDR3 totals 12 residues. CDR3 loop: CSASRTNTEAFF. The DNA of the CDR3 is TGCAGTGCTAGCAGGACGAACACTGAAGCTTTCTTT.

This clonotype has more than one count but fewer than ten. The chain carries TRBV6-5 and TRBJ1-5; D is unclear. Germline assignment: CDR1 MNHEY and CDR2 SVGAGI. The CDR3 extends over 13 amino acids. The V end lost 2 bases, the J end lost 7 bases, and 9 bases lay between the germline ends. The chain's CDR3 is CASSYTIEQPQHF. The CDR3 region has the DNA TGTGCCAGCAGTTACACCATCGAACAGCCCCAGCATTTT.

This clonotype showed up many times. The V and J genes are TRBV29-1 and TRBJ1-1, with a weak D call TRBD1 (5 bases). The length of the CDR3 is 11 residues. Germline V CDR1 and CDR2: SQVTM, ANQGSEA. V lost 5 bases to trimming and J lost 4 bases, with 8 bases between them. This CDR3 reads CSVRGSTEAFF. Here the CDR3 DNA reads TGCAGCGTTCGGGGGAGCACTGAAGCTTTCTTT.

This clonotype was found many times. The CDR3, as DNA: TGCGCCAGCAGCTTCCTACAGGGAGGGGGAGAGACCCAGTACTTC. This codes for CASSFLQGGGETQYF. The rearrangement links TRBV5-1 to TRBJ2-5; perhaps TRBD2 as D (7 bases). V lost 2 bases and J lost 4, with 15 bases in between. CDR1 SGHRS and CDR2 YFSETQ come from the germline V gene. CDR3 length: 15 amino acids. Complete variable domain (other parts from reference TRBV5-1 and TRBJ2-5): KAGVTQTPRYLIKTRGQQVTLSCSPISGHRSVSWYQQTPGQGLQFLFEYFSETQRNKGNFPGRFSGRQFSNSRSEMNVSTLELGDSALYLCASSFLQGGGETQYFGPGTRLLVL.

This clonotype showed up many times. This chain connects TRBV7-2 to TRBJ2-7; tentative D call: TRBD2 (6 bases). Germline CDR1 reads SGHTA; CDR2 reads FQGNSA. V was trimmed by 3 bases and J by 2 bases, leaving 14 bases between them. The CDR3 is 15 residues long. The CDR3 loop is CASSFWEVGPYEQYF. CDR3 DNA: TGTGCCAGCAGCTTCTGGGAGGTGGGCCCCTACGAGCAGTACTTC.

Ten or more counts support this clonotype. This chain joins TRBV6-1 and TRBJ2-7; D may be TRBD2 (5 bases). The germline gives CDR1 MNHNS, CDR2 SASEGT. The V gene lost 6 bases and the J gene lost 2 bases, with 8 bases spanning the gap. The CDR3 is made up of 12 amino acids. For the CDR3, the DNA is TGTGCCAGCAGGGACTTGACCTACGAGCAGTACTTC. Its protein product is CASRDLTYEQYF.

The rearrangement links TRBV12-3 or TRBV12-4 to TRBJ1-5; no clear D. The CDR3 contains 14 residues. V was pared by 5 bases and J by 7 bases, with 15 bases between. CDR3 in amino acids: CASSPRTGLQPQHF. CDR3 sequence (DNA): TGTGCCAGCAGTCCCCGGACGGGTTTGCAGCCCCAGCATTTT.

DNA for the CDR3: TGTGCCAGCGGCATCCGGGGCGAGCAGTACTTC. Translated, it gives CASGIRGEQYF. V usage is TRBV6-1 and J usage is TRBJ2-7, with D possibly being TRBD2 (5 bases). CDR3 size: 11 residues. From germline, CDR1 is MNHNS and CDR2 SASEGT. V was pared by 8 bases and J by 6 bases, with 11 bases between.

The chain recombines TRBV7-9 with TRBJ2-2; no firm D call. The CDR3 has 14 amino acids. Germline V gives CDR1 SEHNR, CDR2 FQNEAQ (reference sequence). Trimming took 5 bases from V and 1 from J, leaving 8 bases between them. CDR3 nucleotides: TGTGCCAGCAGCGACCTGAAGAACACCGGGGAGCTGTTTTTT. It codes for CASSDLKNTGELFF.

This clonotype came up many times. The rearrangement uses TRBV6-5 and TRBJ1-5; no definite D call. V lost 4 bases, J lost 5 bases, and 3 bases lay in between. Germline CDR1 reads MNHEY; CDR2 reads SVGAGI. This CDR3 spans 11 amino acids. The CDR3 nucleotides read TGTGCCAGCAGTTCGGATCAGCCCCAGCATTTT. Encoded protein: CASSSDQPQHF.

This clonotype showed up many times. The chain carries TRBV19 and TRBJ2-3; D possibly corresponds to TRBD2 (6 bases). The CDR3 has 16 residues. V was clipped by 1 base and J by 1 base, with 12 bases between them. The germline V gene encodes CDR1 LNHDA and CDR2 SQIVND (reference sequence). This chain's CDR3 is CASSIGRGTGTDTQYF. Written as DNA, the CDR3 is TGTGCCAGTAGTATAGGGAGGGGAACAGGCACAGATACGCAGTATTTT.

This clonotype was observed a handful of times. The chain links TRBV3-1 to TRBJ1-2, with unresolved D. V lost 0 bases to trimming and J lost 3 bases, with 11 bases between them. The CDR3 spans 15 residues. CDR1 LGHDT and CDR2 YNNKEL come from the germline V gene (reference sequence). Here the CDR3 DNA reads TGTGCCAGCAGCCAAGATTGGAGGGCAGACTATGGCTACACCTTC. Translation gives CASSQDWRADYGYTF. Combining the CDR3 with reference TRBV3-1 and TRBJ1-2 gives the whole variable domain DTAVSQTPKYLVTQMGNDKSIKCEQNLGHDTMYWYKQDSKKFLKIMFSYNNKELIINETVPNRFSPKSPDKAHLNLHINSLELGDSAVYFCASSQDWRADYGYTFGSGTRLTVV.

This clonotype was picked up one time. DNA of the CDR3: TGTGCCAGCAGTCCCGGTCAGGGATGGACTGAAGCTTTCTTT. It yields the protein CASSPGQGWTEAFF. The rearrangement uses TRBV12-3 or TRBV12-4 and TRBJ1-1, with D tentatively TRBD1 (5 bases). The CDR3 has 14 residues. V lost 5 bases, J lost 5 bases, and 15 bases lay in between.

This clonotype was observed many times. The chain carries TRBV29-1 and TRBJ2-7, with D tentatively TRBD1 or TRBD2 (5 bases each). In germline, CDR1 is SQVTM, CDR2 ANQGSEA. Deletions cut 6 bases from V and 1 base from J, with 10 bases between. The CDR3 extends over 12 amino acids. CDR3 amino acids: CSVGTGSYEQYF. The CDR3 DNA reads TGCAGCGTGGGGACCGGATCCTACGAGCAGTACTTC.

The rearrangement joins TRBV10-3 to TRBJ2-5, with TRBD1 matching 10 bases. Unmatched junction bases numbered 7, after V lost 4 bases and J lost 5 bases. Germline V gene sequence: CDR1 ENHRY, CDR2 SYGVKD. CDR3 length: 15 residues. The CDR3 loop is CAISGLDRGQETQYF. CDR3 nucleotide sequence: TGTGCCATCAGTGGCCTAGACAGGGGGCAGGAGACCCAGTACTTC.

This clonotype was counted many times. The chain uses TRBV11-3 and TRBJ2-3; 8 nucleotides align to TRBD2. This CDR3 comprises 15 residues. Germline CDR1 reads SGHNT; CDR2 reads YENEEA. The ends lost 5 bases at V and 6 bases at J; junction bases unmatched: 10. DNA for the CDR3: TGTGCCAGCAGCACGAGTAGCGGGAATGTGGATACGCAGTATTTT. This translates into CASSTSSGNVDTQYF.

The table lists this clonotype with a few counts. The genes are TRBV7-9 and TRBJ2-5; 8 nucleotides agree with TRBD1. The trim removed 5 bases at V and 5 bases at J, leaving 10 bases unmatched. Germline V gene data show CDR1 as SEHNR and CDR2 as FQNEAQ (reference sequence). CDR3 size: 15 residues. The DNA of the CDR3 is TGTGCCAGCAGCAATGACAGGGGCAAGAGCGAGACCCAGTACTTC. It specifies CASSNDRGKSETQYF.